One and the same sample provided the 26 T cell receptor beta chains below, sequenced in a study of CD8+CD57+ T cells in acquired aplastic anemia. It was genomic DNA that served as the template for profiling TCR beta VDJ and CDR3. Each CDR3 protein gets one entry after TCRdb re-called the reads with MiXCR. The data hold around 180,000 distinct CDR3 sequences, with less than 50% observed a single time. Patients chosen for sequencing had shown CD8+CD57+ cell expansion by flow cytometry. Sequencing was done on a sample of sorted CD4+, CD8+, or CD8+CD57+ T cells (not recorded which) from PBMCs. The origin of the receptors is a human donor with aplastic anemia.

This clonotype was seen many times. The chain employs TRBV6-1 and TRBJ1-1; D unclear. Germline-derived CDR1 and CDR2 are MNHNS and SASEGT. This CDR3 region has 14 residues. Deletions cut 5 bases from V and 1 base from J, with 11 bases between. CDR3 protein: CASSIRAPNTEAFF. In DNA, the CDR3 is TGTGCCAGCAGTATCCGGGCCCCGAACACTGAAGCTTTCTTT.

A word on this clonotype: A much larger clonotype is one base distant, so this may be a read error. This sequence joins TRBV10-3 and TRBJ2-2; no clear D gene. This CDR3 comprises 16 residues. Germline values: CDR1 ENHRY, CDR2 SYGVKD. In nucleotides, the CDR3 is TGTGCCAGCAGTTTGGTGACATCCCTTGGGACCGGGGAGCTGTTTTTT. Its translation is CASSLVTSLGTGELFF.

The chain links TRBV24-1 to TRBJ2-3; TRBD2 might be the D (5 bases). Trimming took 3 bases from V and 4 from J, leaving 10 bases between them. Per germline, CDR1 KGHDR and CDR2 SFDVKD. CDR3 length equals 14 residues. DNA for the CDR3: TGTGCCACCAGTGATCCGAACGGGGCAGATACGCAGTATTTT. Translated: CATSDPNGADTQYF.

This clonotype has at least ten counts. This CDR3 is CASSSSWGAANVLTF. As DNA, the CDR3 is TGTGCCAGCAGCTCCTCTTGGGGGGCCGCCAACGTCCTGACTTTC. The chain uses TRBV7-6 and TRBJ2-6; D tentatively fits TRBD1 or TRBD2 (6 bases each). Germline V gene lookup returns CDR1 SGHVS and CDR2 FNYEAQ. The CDR3 has 15 amino acids. Trimming left V 4 bases short and J 7 bases short, with 14 bases between.

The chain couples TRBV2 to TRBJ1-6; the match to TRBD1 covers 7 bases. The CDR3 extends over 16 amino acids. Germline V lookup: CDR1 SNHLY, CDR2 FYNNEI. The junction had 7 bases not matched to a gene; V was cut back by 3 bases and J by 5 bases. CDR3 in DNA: TGTGCCAGCAGTGAGTTGGGGACAGATAATAATTCACCCCTCCACTTT. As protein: CASSELGTDNNSPLHF.

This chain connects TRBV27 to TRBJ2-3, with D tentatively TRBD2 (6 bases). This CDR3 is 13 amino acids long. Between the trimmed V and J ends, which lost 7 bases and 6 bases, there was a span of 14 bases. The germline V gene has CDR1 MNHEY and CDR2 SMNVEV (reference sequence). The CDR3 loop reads CASNAGSVDTQYF. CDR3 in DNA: TGTGCCAGCAACGCGGGGTCTGTGGATACGCAGTATTTT.

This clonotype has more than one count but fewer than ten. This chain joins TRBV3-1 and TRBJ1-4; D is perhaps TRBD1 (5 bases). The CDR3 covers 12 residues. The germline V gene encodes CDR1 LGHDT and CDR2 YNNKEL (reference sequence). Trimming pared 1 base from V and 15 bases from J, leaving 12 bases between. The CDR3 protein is CASSQAVGAVFF. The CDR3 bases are TGTGCCAGCAGCCAAGCCGTAGGGGCGGTGTTTTTT. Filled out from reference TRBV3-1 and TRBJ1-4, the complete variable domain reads DTAVSQTPKYLVTQMGNDKSIKCEQNLGHDTMYWYKQDSKKFLKIMFSYNNKELIINETVPNRFSPKSPDKAHLNLHINSLELGDSAVYFCASSQAVGAVFFGSGTQLSVL.

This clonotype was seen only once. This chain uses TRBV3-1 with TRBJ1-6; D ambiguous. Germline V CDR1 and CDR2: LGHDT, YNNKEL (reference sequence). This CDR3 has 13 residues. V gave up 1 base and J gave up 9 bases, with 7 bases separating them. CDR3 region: CASSQVQRSPLHF. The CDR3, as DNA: TGTGCCAGCAGCCAAGTACAACGTTCACCCCTCCACTTT.

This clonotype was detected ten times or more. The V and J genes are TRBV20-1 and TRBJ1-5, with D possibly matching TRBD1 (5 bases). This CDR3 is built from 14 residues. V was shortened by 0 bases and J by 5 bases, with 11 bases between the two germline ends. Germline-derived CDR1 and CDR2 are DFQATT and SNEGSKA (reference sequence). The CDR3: CSAREPGSYQPQHF. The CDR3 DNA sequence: TGCAGTGCTAGAGAACCAGGGAGCTATCAGCCCCAGCATTTT.

CDR3 sequence reads: CASSLGPGSPLHF. The CDR3 nucleotides are TGTGCCAGCAGCTTAGGGCCGGGATCACCCCTCCACTTT. V is TRBV7-9 and J is TRBJ1-6; D ambiguous. This CDR3 is 13 amino acids long. V was pared by 1 base and J by 10 bases, with 8 bases between. The germline V gene has CDR1 SEHNR and CDR2 FQNEAQ (reference sequence).

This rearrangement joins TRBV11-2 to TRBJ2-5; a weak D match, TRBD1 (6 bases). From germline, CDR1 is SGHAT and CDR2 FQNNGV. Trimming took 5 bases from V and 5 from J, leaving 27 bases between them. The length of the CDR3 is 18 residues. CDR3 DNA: TGTGCCAGCAGCCCCTGGGGGCACAGGTTCCCTGAGTGGGAGACCCAGTACTTC. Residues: CASSPWGHRFPEWETQYF. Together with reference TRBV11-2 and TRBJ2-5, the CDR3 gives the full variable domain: EAGVAQSPRYKIIEKRQSVAFWCNPISGHATLYWYQQILGQGPKLLIQFQNNGVVDDSQLPKDRFSAERLKGVDSTLKIQPAKLEDSAVYLCASSPWGHRFPEWETQYFGPGTRLLVL.

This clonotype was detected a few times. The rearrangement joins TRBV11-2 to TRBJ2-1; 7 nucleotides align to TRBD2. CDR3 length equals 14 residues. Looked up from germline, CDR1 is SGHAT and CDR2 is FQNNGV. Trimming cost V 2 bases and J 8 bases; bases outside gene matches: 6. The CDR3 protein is CASSLIGLGDEQFF. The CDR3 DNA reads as TGTGCCAGCAGCTTAATAGGACTAGGGGATGAGCAGTTCTTC.

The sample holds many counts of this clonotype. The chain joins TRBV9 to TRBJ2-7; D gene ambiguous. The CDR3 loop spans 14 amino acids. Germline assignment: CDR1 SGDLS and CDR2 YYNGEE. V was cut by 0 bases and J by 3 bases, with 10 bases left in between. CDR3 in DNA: TGTGCCAGCAGCGTAGGATCGGAAGTCTACGAGCAGTACTTC. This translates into CASSVGSEVYEQYF.

CDR3 coding DNA: TGCAGCGTTGCGGCCCCACTACAGGGAGAGCAGTTCTTC. Amino acid sequence: CSVAAPLQGEQFF. The genes are TRBV29-1 and TRBJ2-1; a weak D match, TRBD1 (6 bases). CDR1 and CDR2 from the germline V gene are SQVTM and ANQGSEA. The length of the CDR3 is 13 residues. Trimming took 4 bases from V and 10 from J, leaving 17 bases between them.

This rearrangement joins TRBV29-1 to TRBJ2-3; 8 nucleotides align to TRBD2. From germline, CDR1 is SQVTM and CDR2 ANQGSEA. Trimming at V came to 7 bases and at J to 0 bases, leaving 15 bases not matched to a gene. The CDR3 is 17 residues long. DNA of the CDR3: TGCAGCGGGGAACGAGCGGGAGTATGTATCAGCACAGATACGCAGTATTTT. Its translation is CSGERAGVCISTDTQYF.

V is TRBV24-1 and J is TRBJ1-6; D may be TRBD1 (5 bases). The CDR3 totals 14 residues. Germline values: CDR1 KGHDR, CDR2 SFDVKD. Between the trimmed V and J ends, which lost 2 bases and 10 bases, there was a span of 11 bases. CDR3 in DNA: TGTGCCACCAGTGATTCTCGGACACTCTCACCCCTCCACTTT. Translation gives CATSDSRTLSPLHF.

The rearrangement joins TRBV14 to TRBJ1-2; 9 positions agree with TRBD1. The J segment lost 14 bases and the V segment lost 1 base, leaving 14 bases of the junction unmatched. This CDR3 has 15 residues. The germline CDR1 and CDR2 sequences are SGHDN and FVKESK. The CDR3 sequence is CASSQALTGGRGATF. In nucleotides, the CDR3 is TGTGCCAGCAGCCAAGCCTTGACAGGGGGACGGGGAGCGACCTTC.

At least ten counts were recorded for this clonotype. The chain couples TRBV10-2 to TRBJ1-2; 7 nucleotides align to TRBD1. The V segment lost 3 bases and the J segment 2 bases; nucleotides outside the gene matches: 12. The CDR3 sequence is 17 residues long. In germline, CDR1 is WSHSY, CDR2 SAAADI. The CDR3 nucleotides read TGCGCCAGCAGTGAACCCCGGACAGGAGCGGTGAACTATGGCTACACCTTC. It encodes CASSEPRTGAVNYGYTF.

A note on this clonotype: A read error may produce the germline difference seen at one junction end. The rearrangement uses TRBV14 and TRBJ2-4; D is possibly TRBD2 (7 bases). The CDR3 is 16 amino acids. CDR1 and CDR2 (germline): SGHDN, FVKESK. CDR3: CASSKEGGLAKNIQYF. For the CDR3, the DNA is TGTGCCAGCAGCAAAGAGGGGGGGCTGGCCAAAAACATTCAGTACTTC.

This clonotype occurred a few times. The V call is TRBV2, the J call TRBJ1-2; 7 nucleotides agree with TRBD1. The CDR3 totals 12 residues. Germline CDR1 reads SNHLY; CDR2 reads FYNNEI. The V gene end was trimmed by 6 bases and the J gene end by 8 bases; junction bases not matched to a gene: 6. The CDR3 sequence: CASRETGVGYTF. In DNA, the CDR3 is TGTGCCAGCAGAGAAACAGGGGTCGGCTACACCTTC.

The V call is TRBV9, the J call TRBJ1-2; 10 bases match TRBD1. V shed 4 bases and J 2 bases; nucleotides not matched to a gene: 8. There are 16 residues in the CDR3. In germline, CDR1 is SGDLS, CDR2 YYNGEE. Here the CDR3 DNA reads TGTGCCAGCAGCTCCAAGCCGGGACAGGGGAACTATGGCTACACCTTC. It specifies CASSSKPGQGNYGYTF.

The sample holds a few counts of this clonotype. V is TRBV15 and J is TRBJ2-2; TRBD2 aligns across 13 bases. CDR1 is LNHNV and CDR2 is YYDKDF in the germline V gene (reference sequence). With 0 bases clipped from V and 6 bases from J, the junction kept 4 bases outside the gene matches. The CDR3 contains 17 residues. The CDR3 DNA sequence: TGTGCCACCAGCAGAGATAAAGGACTAGCGGGAGCCGGGGAGCTGTTTTTT. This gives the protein CATSRDKGLAGAGELFF.

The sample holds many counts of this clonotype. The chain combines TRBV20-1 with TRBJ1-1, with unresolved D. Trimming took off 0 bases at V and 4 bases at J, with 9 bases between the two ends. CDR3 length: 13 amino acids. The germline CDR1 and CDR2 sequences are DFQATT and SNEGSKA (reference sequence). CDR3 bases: TGCAGTGCTAGAGATCCACTTCTCACTGAAGCTTTCTTT. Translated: CSARDPLLTEAFF.

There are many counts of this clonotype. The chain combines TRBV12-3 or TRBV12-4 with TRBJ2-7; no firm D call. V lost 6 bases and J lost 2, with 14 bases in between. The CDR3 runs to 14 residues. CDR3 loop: CASSPPGPTYEQYF. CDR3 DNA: TGTGCCAGCAGCCCCCCGGGCCCTACCTACGAGCAGTACTTC.

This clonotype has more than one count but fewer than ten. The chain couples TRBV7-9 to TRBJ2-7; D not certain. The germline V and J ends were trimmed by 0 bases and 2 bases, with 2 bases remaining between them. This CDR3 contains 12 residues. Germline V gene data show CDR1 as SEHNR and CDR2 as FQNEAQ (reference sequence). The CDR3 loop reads CASSLAAYEQYF. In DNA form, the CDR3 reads TGTGCCAGCAGCTTAGCGGCCTACGAGCAGTACTTC.

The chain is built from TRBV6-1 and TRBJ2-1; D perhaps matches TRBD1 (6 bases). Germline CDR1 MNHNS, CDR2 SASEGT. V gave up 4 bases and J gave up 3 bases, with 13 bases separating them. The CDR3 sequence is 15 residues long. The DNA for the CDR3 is TGTGCCAGCAGTGGGACAGACGAAAACTACAATGAGCAGTTCTTC. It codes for CASSGTDENYNEQFF.